Each of the 12 T cell receptor beta chains below was sequenced from the same sample in a study of T cells in Graves' hyperthyroidism and ophthalmopathy. Amplified TCR beta CDR3 regions derived from RNA transcripts. HTBI primers were employed in a first-round RT-PCR of the TCR CDR3. TCRdb reprocessed the multiplex PCR reads with MiXCR, giving one entry per CDR3 protein. The sample lists about 640,000 distinct CDR3 sequences, under 25% occurring once. Sequenced sample: blood. The receptor set was obtained from a man aged 25-40 years with Graves' ophthalmopathy.

The sample holds a few counts of this clonotype. V usage is TRBV30 and J usage is TRBJ2-7; perhaps TRBD1 as D (6 bases). Germline V gene lookup returns CDR1 GTSNPN and CDR2 SVGIG (reference sequence). The CDR3 runs 12 residues. V lost 2 bases and J 3 bases, leaving 8 bases between the germline ends. For the CDR3, the DNA is TGTGCCTGGAGTAGGGGGAACTACGAGCAGTACTTC. Its protein is CAWSRGNYEQYF.

This clonotype has more than one count but fewer than ten. The chain couples TRBV14 to TRBJ2-3; TRBD1 agrees at 9 bases. Losses at the gene ends were 5 bases for V and 0 bases for J; bases not matched to a gene: 6. CDR1 SGHDN and CDR2 FVKESK come from the germline V gene. The CDR3 length is 16 residues. The CDR3, as DNA: TGTGCCAGCAGCTGGGACAGGGCGTCTAGCACAGATACGCAGTATTTT. Its protein product is CASSWDRASSTDTQYF.

The CDR3 DNA sequence: TGCAGTGCTAGATTTATCAGTGTCCATGAGCAGTTCTTC. Its translation: CSARFISVHEQFF. The chain carries TRBV20-1 and TRBJ2-1; the D is unclear. From germline, CDR1 is DFQATT and CDR2 SNEGSKA (reference sequence). Trimming removed 2 bases from V and 8 bases from J, with 13 bases in between. This CDR3 is built from 13 residues.

This clonotype was seen a few times. This chain uses TRBV6-1 with TRBJ1-2; 10 nucleotides agree with TRBD1. The CDR3 runs to 13 residues. The germline V gene has CDR1 MNHNS and CDR2 SASEGT. J was trimmed by 7 bases and V by 5 bases; bases with no gene match: 4. The CDR3 spells CASSPGTGVGYTF. The CDR3 DNA reads TGTGCCAGCAGTCCCGGGACAGGGGTTGGCTACACCTTC.

This clonotype was counted many times. The genes are TRBV7-8 and TRBJ2-1; 12 bases are shared with TRBD2. Germline CDR1 reads SGHVS; CDR2 reads FQNEAQ. This CDR3 spans 19 amino acids. With V trimmed by 5 bases and J by 1 base, 12 bases remained unmatched. CDR3 sequence reads: CASSPRRGLAGSSYNEQFF. The CDR3 DNA is TGTGCCAGCAGCCCCCGGAGGGGACTAGCGGGTTCGTCCTACAATGAGCAGTTCTTC.

The rearrangement links TRBV10-1 to TRBJ2-2; 10 nucleotides match TRBD1. The germline V gene encodes CDR1 WNHNN and CDR2 SYGVQD (reference sequence). The CDR3 runs to 15 residues. Trimming removed 9 bases from V and 2 bases from J; junction bases left unmatched: 6. The CDR3 region is CARRDRGGNTGELFF. The DNA of the CDR3 is TGCGCCAGGCGGGACAGGGGAGGAAACACCGGGGAGCTGTTTTTT.

This clonotype was counted ten times or more. The rearrangement links TRBV7-8 to TRBJ2-1, with 7 bases lining up with TRBD2. The germline V gene has CDR1 SGHVS and CDR2 FQNEAQ. The J segment lost 6 bases and the V segment lost 5 bases, leaving 7 bases of the junction unmatched. This CDR3 is 14 amino acids long. CDR3 in amino acids: CASSERQRGNEQFF. The CDR3 DNA is TGTGCCAGCAGCGAACGACAGCGGGGCAATGAGCAGTTCTTC. Full variable domain (remainder filled in from reference TRBV7-8 and TRBJ2-1): GAGVSQSPRYKVAKRGQDVALRCDPISGHVSLFWYQQALGQGPEFLTYFQNEAQLDKSGLPSDRFFAERPEGSVSTLKIQRTQQEDSAVYLCASSERQRGNEQFFGPGTRLTVL.

This clonotype has at least ten counts. The chain employs TRBV7-9 and TRBJ2-7, with a weak D call TRBD1 (6 bases). Trimming removed 1 base from V and 7 bases from J, with 17 bases in between. The V gene's germline CDR1 is SEHNR and CDR2 FQNEAQ (reference sequence). CDR3 size: 15 residues. The CDR3 loop reads CASSLVAGALGEQYF. Here the CDR3 DNA reads TGTGCCAGCAGCTTAGTTGCAGGGGCATTGGGGGAGCAGTACTTC.

This clonotype was found a few times. The chain carries TRBV6-2 or TRBV6-3 and TRBJ2-7, with 7 bases matching TRBD1. V gave up 6 bases and J gave up 5 bases; unmatched junction bases: 10. The CDR3 has 14 amino acids. The germline V gene encodes CDR1 MNHEY and CDR2 SVGEGT. The CDR3 protein is CASSQTGMSHEQYF. CDR3 nucleotide sequence: TGTGCCAGCAGCCAGACAGGGATGTCCCACGAGCAGTACTTC.

This chain connects TRBV12-3 or TRBV12-4 to TRBJ2-1; D is undetermined. V was shortened by 4 bases and J by 4 bases, with 14 bases between the two germline ends. This CDR3 contains 15 residues. As DNA, the CDR3 is TGTGCCAGCAGTTCCCCAGGCGCTGGGTACAATGAGCAGTTCTTC. Translated, it gives CASSSPGAGYNEQFF.

This sequence joins TRBV27 and TRBJ2-7; 10 bases align to TRBD1. The CDR3 runs 15 residues. Germline values: CDR1 MNHEY, CDR2 SMNVEV (reference sequence). V dropped 8 bases and J dropped 3; count of bases not matched to a gene: 10. The CDR3 here is CASLTLRDRGYEQYF. CDR3 DNA sequence: TGTGCCAGCTTAACGCTTCGGGACAGGGGCTACGAGCAGTACTTC.

This clonotype was counted at least ten times. The chain couples TRBV11-2 to TRBJ2-5, with D unclear. The V end lost 4 bases, the J end lost 2 bases, and 14 bases lay between the germline ends. This CDR3 is 15 amino acids long. Germline V CDR1 and CDR2: SGHAT, FQNNGV. The CDR3 region is CASSSRVVHQETQYF. CDR3 DNA sequence: TGTGCCAGCAGCTCGCGAGTCGTGCATCAAGAGACCCAGTACTTC. Based on the CDR3 plus reference TRBV11-2 and TRBJ2-5, the full variable domain is EAGVAQSPRYKIIEKRQSVAFWCNPISGHATLYWYQQILGQGPKLLIQFQNNGVVDDSQLPKDRFSAERLKGVDSTLKIQPAKLEDSAVYLCASSSRVVHQETQYFGPGTRLLVL.